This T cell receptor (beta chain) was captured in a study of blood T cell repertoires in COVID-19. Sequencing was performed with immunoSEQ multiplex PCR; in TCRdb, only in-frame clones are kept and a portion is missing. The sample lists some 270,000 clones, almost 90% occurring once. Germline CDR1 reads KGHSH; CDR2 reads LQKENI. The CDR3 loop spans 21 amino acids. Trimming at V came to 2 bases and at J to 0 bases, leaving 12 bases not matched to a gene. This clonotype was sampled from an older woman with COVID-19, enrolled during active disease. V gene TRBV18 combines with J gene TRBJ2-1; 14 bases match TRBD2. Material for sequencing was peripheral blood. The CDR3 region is CASSPGTSGGRASSSYNEQFF. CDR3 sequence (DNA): TGTGCCAGCTCACCAGGGACTAGCGGGGGCCGCGCCTCTAGCTCCTACAATGAGCAGTTCTTC.